This is a list of T cell receptor beta chains from one sample in a study of T cell responses to AZD1222 COVID-19 vaccine. Data came from immunoSEQ multiplex PCR; TCRdb stores just in-frame clones and leaves some out. The sample carries some 120,000 clones, roughly 90% recorded once. This sample comprised peripheral blood, obtained on day 0 of AZD1222 vaccination. The source of these receptors is an adult in good health. Both conserved end residues are part of each CDR3. The order of the fields is CDR3 DNA, CDR3 protein, J gene, V gene, clone size, D gene. The D gene is left open where the match is weak. Clone size, where shown, is once, few, many, or a class for clones that have expanded.

TGTGCCAGCAGCAACTACAGGGGGCGGTCAGAGACCCAGTACTTC,CASSNYRGRSETQYF,TRBJ2-5,TRBV21-1,.,.
TGCGCCAGCAGCCCGCAACCGGGACAGGGTTATGAGCAGTTCTTC,CASSPQPGQGYEQFF,TRBJ2-1,TRBV5-1,.,TRBD1
TGTGCCACCAGCAGAGATCTGGTTAGTTCGTTTGGAAACACCATATATTTT,CATSRDLVSSFGNTIYF,TRBJ1-3,TRBV15,once,.
TGTGCCAGCAGCGGAAGTAGCGGGGGGCCCATCTACGAGCAGTACTTC,CASSGSSGGPIYEQYF,TRBJ2-7,TRBV7-2,.,TRBD2
TGCGCCAGCAGCTTCAGTGGCGGGACCGGGGAGCTGTTTTTT,CASSFSGGTGELFF,TRBJ2-2,TRBV5-1,.,.
TGTGCCAGCAGCCAAGTCGAGACCGACTCTGGAAACACCATATATTTT,CASSQVETDSGNTIYF,TRBJ1-3,TRBV14,.,.
TGTGCCAGCAAACGGCCAGGCCAAGAGACCCAGTACTTC,CASKRPGQETQYF,TRBJ2-5,TRBV6-5,.,.
TGTGCCAGCAGCCCCCCGGGCAGGAGCTCCTACGAGCAGTACTTC,CASSPPGRSSYEQYF,TRBJ2-7,TRBV3-1/TRBV3-2,.,.
TGTGCCAGCACCGAGGAGGGACAGGCCGGGACGCCCAATGAGCAGTTCTTC,CASTEEGQAGTPNEQFF,TRBJ2-1,TRBV28,.,TRBD1
TGTGCCAGTAGTAGTGCGGGTTCGGGTGAAGCTTTCTTT,CASSSAGSGEAFF,TRBJ1-1,TRBV19,.,.
TGTGCCAGCAGTTACTCGAACCGGCCCCAAGAAAAGCCCAAGAAGGATCAGCCCCAGCATTTT,CASSYSNRPQEKPKKDQPQHF,TRBJ1-5,TRBV6-2/TRBV6-3,.,.
TGTGCCAGCAGCACGCGAACGACTAGAGTAGTCCGAGGCACAGATACGCAGTATTTT,CASSTRTTRVVRGTDTQYF,TRBJ2-3,TRBV5-6,.,.
TGTGCCTGGAGTGAGTGGGGTGGTTATGGCTACACCTTC,CAWSEWGGYGYTF,TRBJ1-2,TRBV30,.,.
TGTGCCAGCAGCCTAACCCTCTCTGGAAACACCATATATTTT,CASSLTLSGNTIYF,TRBJ1-3,TRBV7-9,.,.
TGTGCCAGTAGAGTAGCGGGAGAAGGGCAAGAGACCCAGTACTTC,CASRVAGEGQETQYF,TRBJ2-5,TRBV19,.,TRBD2
TGTGCCAGCAGTCCCATGCGCGGGGGGGGCTCGCGGAACTCCTACGAGCAGTACTTC,CASSPMRGGGSRNSYEQYF,TRBJ2-7,TRBV28,.,TRBD2
TGTGCCAGCGCTAGGGCTAGCGGGTTCCTCGGGACCGGGGAGCTGTTTTTT,CASARASGFLGTGELFF,TRBJ2-2,TRBV7-9,.,TRBD2
TGTGCCACCAGTTCTACCGGGACTTATTACAATGAGCAGTTCTTC,CATSSTGTYYNEQFF,TRBJ2-1,TRBV24-1,.,.
TGCGCCAGCAGTCAATCCTCGAGGTACGCCGGGGAGCTGTTTTTT,CASSQSSRYAGELFF,TRBJ2-2,TRBV23-1,.,.
TGTGCTAGTGGTTTGGTCGGCGGTCGGGGTTTCGCGCGGCGTTTTGCGAACTCCTACGAGCAGTACTTC,CASGLVGGRGFARRFANSYEQYF,TRBJ2-7,TRBV12-5,few,.
TGTGCCACGCGAAGAGGGGCCACAGGGATCAATCAGCCCCAGCATTTT,CATRRGATGINQPQHF,TRBJ1-5,TRBV15,.,.
TGCGCCAGCAGCCAAGATCTGAGGGTGGCAGGGGAAAGCACAGATACGCAGTATTTT,CASSQDLRVAGESTDTQYF,TRBJ2-3,TRBV4-3,.,.
TGTGCCATCAGTGACCTTGGCAGGGGGCTAGGCACCTTC,CAISDLGRGLGTF,TRBJ1-2,TRBV10-3,.,TRBD1
TGTGCCACCAGTGGGGGGGGACTAGCGGGAGTATATGAGCAGTTCTTC,CATSGGGLAGVYEQFF,TRBJ2-1,TRBV7-2,.,TRBD2
TGTGCCAGCAGGCTACTAGCGGGAGGGTTATACGAGCAGTACTTC,CASRLLAGGLYEQYF,TRBJ2-7,TRBV28,.,TRBD2
TGTGCCAGCAGCCGCCAGGAGACCCAGTACTTC,CASSRQETQYF,TRBJ2-5,TRBV3-1/TRBV3-2,once,.
TGTGCCAGCAGCCAGCGGCGGGGTGGGTACAATGAGCAGTTCTTC,CASSQRRGGYNEQFF,TRBJ2-1,TRBV14,.,.
TGTGCCAGTAGTATGGGAGGGTCTGAGTACGAGCAGTACTTC,CASSMGGSEYEQYF,TRBJ2-7,TRBV19,few,TRBD2
TGTGCCTGGAGTGTCTCCCTGGAGCAGTTCTTC,CAWSVSLEQFF,TRBJ2-1,TRBV30,.,.
TGCGCCAGCAGCCAAGATTGGGACAGGGGCCAGCCCCAGCATTTT,CASSQDWDRGQPQHF,TRBJ1-5,TRBV4-1,.,TRBD1
TGTGCCAGTACCCCCCTAGGAATCGGCGGGGCCAACGTCCTGACTTTC,CASTPLGIGGANVLTF,TRBJ2-6,TRBV19,.,.
TGTGCCAGCAGCGACCGACAGGGACATGGGGACGAGCAGTACTTC,CASSDRQGHGDEQYF,TRBJ2-7,TRBV6-5,.,TRBD1
TGTGCCATCAAGCAGGACAGGAACACAGATACGCAGTATTTT,CAIKQDRNTDTQYF,TRBJ2-3,TRBV6-5,.,TRBD1
TGTGCCAGCAGTCTCGGGAACACCGGGGAGCTGTTTTTT,CASSLGNTGELFF,TRBJ2-2,TRBV2,.,.
TGTGCCAGCAGTTTGGCCTCAGGGGGACCCCAGTACTTC,CASSLASGGPQYF,TRBJ2-5,TRBV27,.,TRBD1
TGCGCCAGCAGCCCTCTCCCGGGACAGTATATCGGCTACACCTTC,CASSPLPGQYIGYTF,TRBJ1-2,TRBV5-1,.,TRBD1
TGTGCCAGCAGTGAATATGACACAGATACGCAGTATTTT,CASSEYDTDTQYF,TRBJ2-3,TRBV2,.,.
TGTGCCAGCAGCTTGACGTATCCCCCGACAGGGGAGTCCTACGAGCAGTACTTC,CASSLTYPPTGESYEQYF,TRBJ2-7,TRBV11-3,.,TRBD1
TGTGCCAGCAGTGACTCGGGGGGGAGCTCCTACAATGAGCAGTTCTTC,CASSDSGGSSYNEQFF,TRBJ2-1,TRBV6-4,.,TRBD2
TGTGCCAGCAGCTTGCTGTCTGGAAACACCATATATTTT,CASSLLSGNTIYF,TRBJ1-3,TRBV5-8,.,.
TGTGCCAGCAGTTACACGGGGTCCACTGAAGCTTTCTTT,CASSYTGSTEAFF,TRBJ1-1,TRBV6-2/TRBV6-3,once,.
TGCGCCAGCAGCCCGAAACAGAACTATGGCTACACCTTC,CASSPKQNYGYTF,TRBJ1-2,TRBV4-3,.,.
TGTGCCAGCAGCACCAATATCAGGGGGGCCGGCGGAGATACGCAGTATTTT,CASSTNIRGAGGDTQYF,TRBJ2-3,TRBV11-2,.,.
TGTGCCAGCAGCACTGGACCCGGCAATGAGCAGTTCTTC,CASSTGPGNEQFF,TRBJ2-1,TRBV7-7,.,.
TGCGCCAGCAGCTTGTCCCCCCCTAGCGGGAGGGCCGGTACCAATGAGCAGTTCTTC,CASSLSPPSGRAGTNEQFF,TRBJ2-1,TRBV5-1,few,TRBD2
TGTGCCAGCGCCTCTGGACTAGCGGGAGTCCACGAGCAGTACTTC,CASASGLAGVHEQYF,TRBJ2-7,TRBV6-5,.,TRBD2
TGTGCCACCAGTGATACGGGTCCTCCCCGCGAGCAGTACTTC,CATSDTGPPREQYF,TRBJ2-7,TRBV24-1,.,.
TGTGCCAGCAGCCCTTTCACCCCGGGAGGGGCCTGGAATGAGCAGTTCTTC,CASSPFTPGGAWNEQFF,TRBJ2-1,TRBV7-2,.,TRBD2